A single sample is the source of the 2 T cell receptor beta chains below, sequenced in a study of T cells in Graves' hyperthyroidism and ophthalmopathy. The CDR3 regions of TCR beta were amplified from RNA transcripts. The TCR CDR3 first-round RT-PCR relied on the HTBI primer set. TCRdb reprocessed the multiplex PCR reads via MiXCR and lists one record per CDR3 protein. Among over 300,000 distinct CDR3 sequences, about an eighth were seen once, and the ten largest hold 30% to 40%. The specimen sequenced was blood. These receptors were taken from a woman between 35 and 50 years old with Graves' ophthalmopathy.

This clonotype was seen at least ten times. V gene TRBV24-1 combines with J gene TRBJ2-3, with 7 bases fitting TRBD2. There are 13 residues in the CDR3. Trimming took 7 bases from V and 5 from J; bases not matched to a gene: 5. Germline V gene lookup returns CDR1 KGHDR and CDR2 SFDVKD. DNA of the CDR3: TGTGCCACCAGGTCTAGCGGTGGAGATACGCAGTATTTT. Encoded protein: CATRSSGGDTQYF.

The table lists this clonotype with a few counts. The chain employs TRBV12-5 and TRBJ2-5; 14 bases line up with TRBD2. The junction had 7 bases not matched to a gene; V was cut back by 5 bases and J by 2 bases. The CDR3 consists of 17 residues. Per germline, CDR1 LGHNT and CDR2 FRNRAP. The CDR3 DNA is TGTGCTAGTGGTACCGGGACTAGCGGGGGACGGCAAGAGACCCAGTACTTC. This encodes CASGTGTSGGRQETQYF.